This TCR beta chain comes out of a study of blood T cell repertoires in COVID-19. Study details: Sources were T cells, B-cell-depleted T cells, or PBMCs; the material itself was cDNA or gDNA.

In the original analysis: It was from reference gene primer amplification that nucleated cell counts were estimated. Using immunoSEQ multiplex PCR, the repertoire was profiled, and TCRdb retains in-frame clones only, with some absent. V, J and clone size are those of that table, while D and trimming were read from the DNA. Of more than 150,000 clones listed, almost 80% are singletons. Trimming cost V 1 base and J 2 bases; bases outside gene matches: 5. The CDR3 consists of 16 residues. CDR1 SGHNT and CDR2 YYREEE come from the germline V gene (reference sequence). Sequences were obtained from peripheral blood. The TCR originated in a man aged 55 to 70 with active or convalescent COVID-19. The chain joins TRBV5-4 to TRBJ2-1, with 8 bases that match TRBD2. CDR3 amino acids: CASSLYSGGPYNEQFF. Here the CDR3 DNA reads TGTGCCAGCAGCTTGTATTCGGGAGGGCCCTACAATGAGCAGTTCTTC.